The 8 T cell receptor beta chains below come from one sample, sequenced in a study of tumor and adjacent non-tumor tissue in lung cancer. TCRbeta libraries were built with three rounds of nested PCR, modified from ARM-PCR. TCRdb reanalysed the multiplex PCR reads using MiXCR and keeps one entry per CDR3 protein. The table shows about 200,000 distinct CDR3 sequences, with 71% occurring only once. This sample's RNA came from whole unsorted tissue. Sample: lung tumor tissue. The receptors stem from a man between 60 and 70 years old with non-small cell lung cancer.

Many counts were recorded for this clonotype. The chain has TRBV5-6 and TRBJ2-7, with 12 positions matching TRBD2. CDR3 size: 15 residues. Trimming removed 4 bases from V and 3 bases from J; junction bases left unmatched: 5. Per germline, CDR1 SGHDT and CDR2 YYEEEE. The CDR3 DNA reads as TGTGCCAGCAGCCCAGCGACTAGCGGGGGCTACGAGCAGTACTTC. Its protein product is CASSPATSGGYEQYF.

Details on this clonotype: One junction end disagrees with the germline gene, perhaps due to a read error. The gene calls are TRBV4-2 and TRBJ2-7; 7 bases match TRBD1. Germline values: CDR1 LGHNA, CDR2 YNFKEQ. The length of the CDR3 is 15 residues. The CDR3 nucleotides are TGCGCCAGCGGCCAGGCGTTGGGACAGTTCTACGAGCAGCACTTC. This gives the protein CASGQALGQFYEQHF.

Details on this clonotype: The junction does not match germline at one end; this may be a read error. V and J are TRBV29-1 and TRBJ1-5; D unclear. Looked up from germline, CDR1 is SQVTM and CDR2 is ANQGSEA. CDR3 length: 15 residues. CDR3 in DNA: TGCAGCGTTGCACATCTGGAAGGAGGCAACCAGCCCCAGCATTTT. It is translated as CSVAHLEGGNQPQHF.

This clonotype was seen only once. V and J are TRBV4-3 and TRBJ2-3; D assignment may be TRBD1 or TRBD2 (5 bases each). With 2 bases removed from V and 4 bases from J, the gap between germline ends came to 22 bases. The CDR3 runs to 18 residues. The germline CDR1 and CDR2 sequences are LGHNA and YSLEER. The CDR3 coding sequence is TGCGCCAGCAGCCAATTTTCGGACTGGACATACCGGGCAGATACGCAGTATTTT. Its protein is CASSQFSDWTYRADTQYF.

About this clonotype: Compared with germline, one end of the junction differs, possibly owing to a read error. The chain employs TRBV6-1 and TRBJ1-5, with 8 bases identical to TRBD1. In germline, CDR1 is MNHNS, CDR2 SASEGT. There are 15 residues in the CDR3. The CDR3: CASSSDRVVNQLQQF. As DNA, the CDR3 is TGTGCCAGCAGTTCGGACAGGGTAGTGAATCAACTCCAGCAATTT.

This clonotype was recorded at least ten times. This chain's CDR3 is CSARDVGVGTDTQYF. The CDR3 DNA reads TGCAGTGCTAGAGATGTGGGGGTGGGCACAGATACGCAGTATTTT. This chain uses TRBV20-1 with TRBJ2-3; D may be TRBD1 or TRBD2 (5 bases each). V lost 0 bases, J lost 1 base, and 11 bases lay in between. Germline values: CDR1 DFQATT, CDR2 SNEGSKA (reference sequence). The CDR3 is 15 amino acids.

Comment on this clonotype: A clone one base away is much larger, so this may be a read error. The genes are TRBV4-2 and TRBJ1-1, with a possible D match to TRBD1 (5 bases). CDR1 is LGHNA, CDR2 YNFKEQ, per germline. The CDR3 runs 15 residues. CDR3 in DNA: TGTGCCAACAGCGAGCGGGCAGGGTTGAACACTGAAGCTTTCTTT. Protein sequence: CANSERAGLNTEAFF.

This clonotype was recorded at least ten times. The gene calls are TRBV6-5 and TRBJ1-3; D unresolved. Germline-derived CDR1 and CDR2 are MNHEY and SVGAGI. There are 13 residues in the CDR3. Trimming shortened V by 2 bases and J by 4 bases, and 6 bases separated the two germline ends. The CDR3: CASSYSQGNTIYF. The DNA of the CDR3 is TGTGCCAGCAGTTACAGTCAGGGAAACACCATATATTTT.